This T cell receptor beta chain comes out of a study of OX40 agonist ivuxolimab in advanced cancers. A note on the overall study: The costimulatory receptor OX40 (CD134) was targeted by ivuxolimab, a fully human IgG2 agonistic monoclonal antibody. Intravenous ivuxolimab was administered to patients every 2 weeks at six dose levels: 0.01, 0.1, 0.3, 1.5, 3 and 10 mg/kg. Of the approximately 50 dose-escalation patients, hepatocellular carcinoma was present in approximately 20, melanoma in approximately 15, renal cell carcinoma in 9 and head and neck cancer in 9. In the dose-escalation cohort, more than 80% of patients were male, and the mean age was roughly 60 years with a range of about 20 to 90. Prior anti-PD-1, anti-PD-L1 or anti-CTLA-4 therapy was permitted, and checkpoint inhibitors had been received by around 39% of dose-escalation patients. Partial responses occurred in three dose-escalation patients, of whom one had hepatocellular carcinoma and two had cutaneous melanoma. Peripheral TCRbeta sequencing aimed to test whether ivuxolimab altered TCR sequence diversity and caused clonal T-cell expansion. The monotherapy dose-escalation portion (N of about 57 patients) of the phase I ivuxolimab trial is reported in the paper.

The CDR3 measures 16 amino acids from cysteine to phenylalanine. Of the read, only the CDR3 DNA is kept; its 48 bases are in frame from base 1. CDR1 SGHVS and CDR2 FQNEAQ are derived from the germline V gene. V was cut back by 1 base and J by 5 bases, leaving a gap of 14 bases between them. Notes on this clone: Its antigen specificity is not known. Per-nucleotide qualities are absent, and no much larger clonotype sits a single base away.

Broader findings and caveats from the paper: The antigen specificity of the peripheral T cells that underwent clonal expansion was not determined. After ivuxolimab, more expanded clones were found on average in CD8+ T cells than in CD4+ T cells. In partial responders in the 0.1-3.0 mg/kg groups, normalized peripheral clonal expansion was found to be among the lowest, especially among CD8+ T cells. Clonal expansion of both CD4+ and CD8+ blood T cells was observed from baseline to week 6 at doses 0.1 to 3.0 mg/kg. Low levels of normalized T-cell clonal expansion were also seen in some nonresponding patients.

Patients with a history of autoimmune disease or receiving systemic immunosuppression were excluded from the trial. In every dose cohort, peripheral blood was drawn for TCR sequencing at baseline, cycle 4 day 1, and cycle 7 day 1. Samples came from an open-label, multicenter, first-in-human phase I dose-escalation trial of ivuxolimab. Adults with locally advanced or metastatic head and neck squamous cell, hepatocellular, melanoma or renal cell carcinoma were enrolled in the trial. CD4+ and CD8+ T cells were sorted separately from peripheral blood before TCR sequencing. Genomic DNA was isolated from the sorted cells so that the TCRbeta CDR3 region could be sequenced. TCRbeta CDR3 regions were sequenced using the immunoSEQ Assay. Imported from immuneACCESS, the table was reduced by TCRdb to in-frame sequences with V and J called. These copies leave out some clones; in studies compared against another copy, an unresolved V gene accounts for under half, and the cause of the remainder is not known. Counted in this sample were 50,000 to 65,000 clones; around 90% of them appeared once. The ten largest clones capture roughly 0.75% of the sample.

The rearrangement combines TRBV7-8 with TRBJ2-2; no D segment can be confidently identified. The source was CD4+ or CD8+ T cells sorted from blood, collected in a trial of the OX40 agonist ivuxolimab. This TCR came from an adult with an advanced solid tumor such as melanoma, head and neck, liver or kidney cancer. The nucleotides are TGTGCCAGCAGCTTAGTTCGTGGGGTTGCGACCGGGGAGCTGTTTTTT. The resulting protein is CASSLVRGVATGELFF.